Following are 25 T cell receptor beta chains from one sample sequenced in a study of blood T cells in healthy people across ages. A second roughly 6 to 11 cycle PCR used barcoded and J-beta primers. TCRdb ran MiXCR on the 5' RACE reads and lists one entry per CDR3 protein. The sample has roughly 1.4 million distinct CDR3 sequences, roughly 64% seen once. The sequenced sample consisted of blood. These receptors all stem from a man in his late teens or twenties in good health.

The chain has TRBV20-1 and TRBJ1-5, with D possibly TRBD1 on 6 matching bases. V was clipped by 0 bases and J by 4 bases, with 16 bases between them. Germline V CDR1 and CDR2: DFQATT, SNEGSKA (reference sequence). CDR3 size: 16 residues. CDR3 bases: TGCAGTGCTAGAGATCGACAGGCGGCCGTTAATCAGCCCCAGCATTTT. This codes for CSARDRQAAVNQPQHF.

V usage is TRBV27 and J usage is TRBJ1-6; D is perhaps TRBD1 (5 bases). V gave up 2 bases and J gave up 10 bases, with 9 bases separating them. CDR1 and CDR2 from the germline V gene are MNHEY and SMNVEV (reference sequence). This CDR3 comprises 13 residues. DNA of the CDR3: TGTGCCAGCAGTTTAGGGACGGCATCACCCCTCCACTTT. Residues: CASSLGTASPLHF.

The chain carries TRBV27 and TRBJ2-3, with 11 bases lining up with TRBD2. Germline trimming cut 9 bases from V and 8 bases from J; bases unmatched to any gene: 10. The CDR3 has 14 residues. Germline V CDR1 and CDR2: MNHEY, SMNVEV (reference sequence). DNA for the CDR3: TGTGCCAGTGGGTTTAGCGGGGGGGTTTCTACGCAGTATTTT. Amino acid sequence: CASGFSGGVSTQYF.

This clonotype appeared a few times. The rearrangement uses TRBV12-3 or TRBV12-4 and TRBJ2-7, with 9 bases lining up with TRBD2. V was clipped by 6 bases and J by 2 bases; unmatched bases: 11. The CDR3 is made up of 16 amino acids. Here the CDR3 DNA reads TGTGCCAGCAGACTAAAATCTAGCGGGGCCACCTACGAGCAGTACTTC. Protein: CASRLKSSGATYEQYF.

The V gene is TRBV28, the J gene TRBJ2-7, with D perhaps TRBD1 or TRBD2 (5 bases each). V gave up 3 bases and J gave up 4 bases, with 10 bases separating them. There are 13 residues in the CDR3. Germline V lookup: CDR1 MDHEN, CDR2 SYDVKM. This CDR3 is CASSLWDLYEQYF. DNA for the CDR3: TGTGCCAGCAGTTTGTGGGACCTTTACGAGCAGTACTTC.

J is TRBJ2-7 and V is TRBV25-1, with D unclear. CDR3 length equals 14 residues. The germline CDR1 and CDR2 sequences are MGHDK and SYGVNS. V was cut by 3 bases and J by 1 base, with 10 bases left in between. The CDR3 DNA follows: TGTGCCAGCAGTGACTTAAGCCTATCCTACGAGCAGTACTTC. It translates to CASSDLSLSYEQYF.

This chain links TRBV7-9 with TRBJ2-7; TRBD1 might be the D (6 bases). Trimming took off 5 bases at V and 4 bases at J, with 12 bases between the two ends. The CDR3 runs to 13 residues. From germline, CDR1 is SEHNR and CDR2 FQNEAQ (reference sequence). The CDR3 coding sequence is TGTGCCAGCAGCCCCAACGGACAGTACGAGCAGTACTTC. This codes for CASSPNGQYEQYF.

V and J are TRBV5-6 and TRBJ2-7; tentatively, D is TRBD1 (5 bases). The tail of the sequence fits TRBJ2-5 better, so the J call may be wrong. The germline gives CDR1 SGHDT, CDR2 YYEEEE. There are 13 residues in the CDR3. CDR3 sequence reads: CASSGRVYGTQYF. As DNA, the CDR3 is TGTGCCAGCAGCGGCAGGGTGTATGGGACCCAGTACTTC.

J is TRBJ2-4 and V is TRBV4-1; 8 positions agree with TRBD2. The V gene's germline CDR1 is MGHRA and CDR2 YSYEKL. The CDR3 is 14 residues long. The V segment lost 2 bases and the J segment 8 bases; nucleotides outside the gene matches: 5. The CDR3 region is CASSQLGLGHIQYF. The CDR3 region has the DNA TGCGCCAGCAGCCAATTGGGACTAGGTCACATTCAGTACTTC.

The V gene is TRBV5-1, the J gene TRBJ2-7; D gene ambiguous. This CDR3 spans 14 amino acids. Germline CDR1 and CDR2: SGHRS and YFSETQ. Deletions cut 3 bases from V and 6 bases from J, with 16 bases between. The CDR3 bases are TGCGCCAGCAGCTCCCTAAATTTCGACGGCGAGCAGTACTTC. Protein sequence: CASSSLNFDGEQYF.

The gene calls are TRBV25-1 and TRBJ2-2, with TRBD1 matching 12 bases. The germline V gene encodes CDR1 MGHDK and CDR2 SYGVNS. Trimming removed 4 bases from V and 3 bases from J; junction bases left unmatched: 12. CDR3 length equals 19 residues. CDR3 loop: CASSGRGQGALRDTGELFF. CDR3 DNA: TGTGCCAGCAGTGGACGGGGACAGGGGGCGTTGAGAGACACCGGGGAGCTGTTTTTT.

This clonotype has a handful of counts. The chain joins TRBV6-6 to TRBJ2-7, with 10 positions matching TRBD2. Trimming cost V 6 bases and J 0 bases; bases outside gene matches: 5. This CDR3 has 15 residues. Germline V CDR1 and CDR2: MNHNY, SVGAGI (reference sequence). The CDR3 here is CASRRLAGLSYEQYF. DNA for the CDR3: TGTGCCAGCAGACGACTAGCGGGCCTCTCCTACGAGCAGTACTTC.

This clonotype has a single count. The chain uses TRBV20-1 and TRBJ2-5; D may be TRBD2 (5 bases). The CDR3 totals 15 residues. V was cut by 6 bases and J by 11 bases, with 28 bases left in between. Per germline, CDR1 DFQATT and CDR2 SNEGSKA (reference sequence). CDR3 loop: CSARPSRYTGNEQYF. The DNA of the CDR3 is TGCAGTGCCAGACCCTCTAGGTATACGGGAAATGAGCAGTACTTC.

The V gene is TRBV4-1, the J gene TRBJ1-3; D ambiguous. Per the germline V gene, CDR1 is MGHRA and CDR2 is YSYEKL. Trimming took 0 bases from V and 6 from J, leaving 3 bases between them. The length of the CDR3 is 12 residues. The CDR3 is CASSQDINTIYF. CDR3 sequence (DNA): TGCGCCAGCAGCCAAGACATAAACACCATATATTTT.

The chain has TRBV5-1 and TRBJ2-3; 11 nucleotides align to TRBD1. Trimming at V came to 6 bases and at J to 4 bases, leaving 4 bases not matched to a gene. This CDR3 is built from 14 residues. Germline CDR1 reads SGHRS; CDR2 reads YFSETQ. Written as DNA, the CDR3 is TGCGCCAGCAAGGGGACAGGGGGTTCAGATACGCAGTATTTT. Amino acids: CASKGTGGSDTQYF.

This clonotype was seen a few times. J is TRBJ1-2 and V is TRBV10-3, with a weak D call TRBD1 (5 bases). The CDR3 is 14 amino acids. With 7 bases removed from V and 7 bases from J, the gap between germline ends came to 19 bases. CDR1 and CDR2 from the germline V gene are ENHRY and SYGVKD. The CDR3, as DNA: TGTGCCATCATGGCAGCGCAGGGAGTTGGTGGCTACACCTTC. Residues: CAIMAAQGVGGYTF.

This chain connects TRBV5-1 to TRBJ2-7; 7 nucleotides line up with TRBD2. V trimming: 5 bases; J trimming: 3 bases; junction bases outside the gene matches: 11. This CDR3 has 15 residues. CDR1 and CDR2 from the germline V gene are SGHRS and YFSETQ. The DNA for the CDR3 is TGCGCCAGCAGTCGTGGGGCTAGCGGCAGCTACGAGCAGTACTTC. This codes for CASSRGASGSYEQYF.

This clonotype was seen only a few times. The chain has TRBV7-2 and TRBJ2-5; D remains unclear. Trimming took off 0 bases at V and 0 bases at J, with 8 bases between the two ends. Germline CDR1 reads SGHTA; CDR2 reads FQGNSA. The CDR3 runs to 15 residues. CDR3 bases: TGTGCCAGCAGCTTAGCGGCAGGTAACCAAGAGACCCAGTACTTC. Residues: CASSLAAGNQETQYF.

The chain carries TRBV5-1 and TRBJ2-1; 12 bases agree with TRBD2. The CDR3 runs to 18 residues. V dropped 2 bases and J dropped 0; count of bases not matched to a gene: 6. Germline V gives CDR1 SGHRS, CDR2 YFSETQ. The CDR3 sequence: CASSFRTSGATSYNEQFF. Here the CDR3 DNA reads TGCGCCAGCAGCTTTAGGACTAGCGGGGCGACCTCCTACAATGAGCAGTTCTTC.

The genes are TRBV5-1 and TRBJ2-7, with D perhaps TRBD1 (5 bases). The germline CDR1 and CDR2 sequences are SGHRS and YFSETQ. Between the trimmed V and J ends, which lost 4 bases and 0 bases, there was a span of 14 bases. The CDR3 totals 15 residues. CDR3 bases: TGCGCCAGCAGCCAGTCGAGGACAAGCTCCTACGAGCAGTACTTC. As protein: CASSQSRTSSYEQYF.

This clonotype was picked up a small number of times. This rearrangement joins TRBV7-2 to TRBJ2-3, with 8 bases that match TRBD1. Germline values: CDR1 SGHTA, CDR2 FQGNSA. The CDR3 loop spans 13 amino acids. The V gene end was trimmed by 8 bases and the J gene end by 4 bases; junction bases not matched to a gene: 5. DNA for the CDR3: TGTGCCAGCCTCAGGGGGCAGGCAGATACGCAGTATTTT. Translated, it gives CASLRGQADTQYF. The entire variable domain, with the rest obtained from reference TRBV7-2 and TRBJ2-3, is as follows: GAGVSQSPSNKVTEKGKDVELRCDPISGHTALYWYRQSLGQGLEFLIYFQGNSAPDKSGLPSDRFSAERTGGSVSTLTIQRTQQEDSAVYLCASLRGQADTQYFGPGTRLTVL.

CDR3 nucleotides: TGTGCCAGCAGCCAAGCTTGGACAGGGAATTCACCCCTCCACTTT. Translating gives CASSQAWTGNSPLHF. The chain recombines TRBV4-2 with TRBJ1-6, with 8 bases that match TRBD1. The germline V gene has CDR1 LGHNA and CDR2 YNFKEQ. The J segment lost 7 bases and the V segment lost 1 base, leaving 3 bases of the junction unmatched. The length of the CDR3 is 15 residues.

The chain combines TRBV3-1 with TRBJ1-2, with D unresolved. The CDR3 covers 16 residues. The germline V and J ends were trimmed by 4 bases and 8 bases, with 23 bases remaining between them. Per the germline V gene, CDR1 is LGHDT and CDR2 is YNNKEL (reference sequence). The CDR3 loop is CASSLGVGVLERGYTF. As DNA, the CDR3 is TGTGCCAGCAGCCTCGGGGTCGGGGTCCTAGAAAGGGGCTACACCTTC.

The DNA of the CDR3 is TGTGCCAGCAGCCCCCCCCAGACTGGGACTGAAGCTTTCTTT. Translation: CASSPPQTGTEAFF. V is TRBV3-1 and J is TRBJ1-1; D is ambiguous. The germline V gene encodes CDR1 LGHDT and CDR2 YNNKEL (reference sequence). Trimming removed 4 bases at V and 5 bases at J, with 14 bases between. This CDR3 spans 14 amino acids.

The gene calls are TRBV7-2 and TRBJ2-7, with D unclear. Looked up from germline, CDR1 is SGHTA and CDR2 is FQGNSA. V lost 5 bases and J lost 1, with 9 bases in between. The CDR3 covers 13 residues. The DNA for the CDR3 is TGTGCCAGCAGCCACTTCCCTTCCTACGAGCAGTACTTC. Amino acid sequence: CASSHFPSYEQYF.